These 24 T cell receptor beta chains were all obtained from the same sample, sequenced in a study of blood T cell repertoires in COVID-19 (dated by TCRdb to 2018 to 2020). The method was the immunoSEQ multiplex PCR assay. This immuneACCESS table, as held by TCRdb, lists in-frame sequences with V and J called but not all clones. Of the missing ones, under half trace to an unresolved V gene in checked studies; the others have no known cause. The sample data list about 150,000 clones, and 70% to 85% of these were observed just once. Roughly 7.2% of the sample is taken by the ten largest. Specimen: peripheral blood. Every receptor here comes from a woman between 50 and 59 years old in a cohort sampled during active or convalescent COVID-19.

This rearrangement joins TRBV5-1 to TRBJ2-1; a weak D match, TRBD1 (6 bases). The V gene lost 5 bases and the J gene lost 4 bases, with 16 bases spanning the gap. CDR1 and CDR2 from the germline V gene are SGHRS and YFSETQ. CDR3 length: 15 residues. The CDR3 loop is CASSNLGAEYNEQFF. The CDR3 DNA reads as TGCGCCAGCAGTAATCTGGGGGCGGAGTACAATGAGCAGTTCTTC. The full variable domain, in which reference TRBV5-1 and TRBJ2-1 provide the parts outside the CDR3, is KAGVTQTPRYLIKTRGQQVTLSCSPISGHRSVSWYQQTPGQGLQFLFEYFSETQRNKGNFPGRFSGRQFSNSRSEMNVSTLELGDSALYLCASSNLGAEYNEQFFGPGTRLTVL.

The chain joins TRBV6-6 to TRBJ2-2; 8 positions agree with TRBD1. V trimming: 4 bases; J trimming: 4 bases; junction bases outside the gene matches: 8. Looked up from germline, CDR1 is MNHNY and CDR2 is SVGAGI (reference sequence). This CDR3 region has 16 residues. CDR3 loop: CASSSWGQARTGELFF. The CDR3 nucleotides read TGTGCCAGCAGTTCCTGGGGACAGGCGCGCACCGGGGAGCTGTTTTTT.

The J gene is TRBJ1-6, the V gene TRBV18; 7 bases match TRBD1. Trimming at V came to 4 bases and at J to 10 bases, leaving 4 bases not matched to a gene. The V gene's germline CDR1 is KGHSH and CDR2 LQKENI. The CDR3 runs 13 residues. The CDR3 here is CASSREGASPLHF. The CDR3 DNA is TGTGCCAGCTCACGAGAGGGGGCCTCACCCCTCCACTTT.

This clone was seen a few times. The rearrangement joins TRBV19 to TRBJ1-5; D is perhaps TRBD1 (5 bases). The germline V and J ends were trimmed by 4 bases and 0 bases, with 7 bases remaining between them. Germline CDR1 reads LNHDA; CDR2 reads SQIVND (reference sequence). The CDR3 length is 14 residues. The CDR3 sequence: CASSRQNSNQPQHF. The CDR3 DNA reads as TGTGCCAGTAGTAGACAGAATAGCAATCAGCCCCAGCATTTT.

The chain has TRBV19 and TRBJ1-2; 11 positions agree with TRBD1. The CDR3 loop spans 16 amino acids. After removal of 2 bases from V and 7 bases from J, the junction contained 9 bases not matched to a gene. Looked up from germline, CDR1 is LNHDA and CDR2 is SQIVND (reference sequence). The CDR3 loop is CASSIFKGQGETGYTF. The CDR3 DNA reads TGTGCCAGTAGTATATTCAAGGGACAGGGGGAGACTGGCTACACCTTC.

CDR3 DNA sequence: TGTGCCAGCACTACGACTAGCGATACGCAGTATTTT. This codes for CASTTTSDTQYF. This rearrangement joins TRBV2 to TRBJ2-3; TRBD2 matches at 7 bases. With V trimmed by 7 bases and J by 6 bases, 4 bases remained unmatched. Looked up from germline, CDR1 is SNHLY and CDR2 is FYNNEI. The CDR3 runs to 12 residues. The whole variable domain, filled in from reference TRBV2 and TRBJ2-3, reads EPEVTQTPSHQVTQMGQEVILRCVPISNHLYFYWYRQILGQKVEFLVSFYNNEISEKSEIFDDQFSVERPDGSNFTLKIRSTKLEDSAMYFCASTTTSDTQYFGPGTRLTVL.

The rearrangement joins TRBV5-1 to TRBJ2-5, with D possibly being TRBD2 (6 bases). Trimming took off 0 bases at V and 5 bases at J, with 14 bases between the two ends. CDR3 length equals 15 residues. Looked up from germline, CDR1 is SGHRS and CDR2 is YFSETQ. The CDR3 here is CASSLGDGRRETQYF. CDR3 nucleotide sequence: TGCGCCAGCAGCTTGGGTGACGGGAGACGGGAGACCCAGTACTTC.

V usage is TRBV11-2 and J usage is TRBJ2-7; tentative D call: TRBD1 (6 bases). The CDR3 is made up of 16 amino acids. The V end lost 1 base, the J end lost 3 bases, and 16 bases lay between the germline ends. Germline assignment: CDR1 SGHAT and CDR2 FQNNGV. The chain's CDR3 is CASSLALQGPNYEQYF. For the CDR3, the DNA is TGTGCCAGCAGCTTAGCCTTACAGGGACCCAACTACGAGCAGTACTTC.

This sequence joins TRBV7-3 and TRBJ2-5; tentatively, D is TRBD1 (6 bases). Germline V gene sequence: CDR1 SGHTA, CDR2 FQGTGA. This CDR3 region has 14 residues. The germline V and J ends were trimmed by 3 bases and 5 bases, with 13 bases remaining between them. The DNA of the CDR3 is TGTGCCAGCAGCTTCCAGGGGCGCCCGGAGACCCAGTACTTC. Protein product: CASSFQGRPETQYF.

This rearrangement joins TRBV19 to TRBJ2-3; 8 bases are shared with TRBD1. The length of the CDR3 is 16 residues. Unmatched junction bases numbered 12, after V lost 8 bases and J lost 2 bases. Germline V gene lookup returns CDR1 LNHDA and CDR2 SQIVND (reference sequence). For the CDR3, the DNA is TGTGCCAGTCAGGGCAACAGGGGGGCCGTCACAGATACGCAGTATTTT. Its protein product is CASQGNRGAVTDTQYF.

This clone was counted between two and nine times. V and J are TRBV15 and TRBJ2-2; D might be TRBD2 (5 bases). The CDR3 loop spans 15 amino acids. Germline CDR1 and CDR2: LNHNV and YYDKDF (reference sequence). The germline V and J ends were trimmed by 0 bases and 7 bases, with 12 bases remaining between them. CDR3 region: CATSRERLQNGELFF. The CDR3 region has the DNA TGTGCCACCAGCAGAGAGCGACTACAGAACGGGGAGCTGTTTTTT.

This chain connects TRBV28 to TRBJ1-5, with TRBD1 as a possible D gene (5 bases). This CDR3 is built from 18 residues. V was pared by 8 bases and J by 3 bases, with 26 bases between. Germline assignment: CDR1 MDHEN and CDR2 SYDVKM. The CDR3 nucleotides are TGTGCCAGCTCGCCATGGGGCCGGGTCGACGCACCCAATCAGCCCCAGCATTTT. Amino acids: CASSPWGRVDAPNQPQHF.

A word on this clone: Mismatch with germline at one junction end may stem from a read error. The CDR3 DNA sequence: TGTGCTAGCAGCCCCCGGGGAGCACGGGCCTCCGGGGAGCTGTTTTTT. Translating it yields CASSPRGARASGELFF. The J gene is TRBJ2-2, the V gene TRBV7-7; the D gene is possibly TRBD2 (5 bases). CDR1 and CDR2 (germline): SSHAT, FNYEAQ (reference sequence). This CDR3 comprises 16 residues. The entire variable domain, with the rest obtained from reference TRBV7-7 and TRBJ2-2, is as follows: GAGVSQSPRYKVTKRGQDVTLRCDPISSHATLYWYQQALGQGPEFLTYFNYEAQPDKSGLPSDRFSAERPEGSISTLTIQRTEQRDSAMYRCASSPRGARASGELFFGEGSRLTVL.

The chain uses TRBV19 and TRBJ1-1, with D possibly matching TRBD1 (5 bases). Trimming cost V 2 bases and J 0 bases, with 10 bases left between them. Germline V CDR1 and CDR2: LNHDA, SQIVND (reference sequence). CDR3 size: 15 residues. CDR3 sequence reads: CASSIMAQVNTEAFF. The DNA of the CDR3 is TGTGCCAGTAGTATAATGGCACAGGTGAACACTGAAGCTTTCTTT. Full variable domain (outside the CDR3, taken from reference TRBV19 and TRBJ1-1): DGGITQSPKYLFRKEGQNVTLSCEQNLNHDAMYWYRQDPGQGLRLIYYSQIVNDFQKGDIAEGYSVSREKKESFPLTVTSAQKNPTAFYLCASSIMAQVNTEAFFGQGTRLTVV.

The V gene is TRBV18, the J gene TRBJ1-5, with TRBD1 matching 10 bases. V lost 3 bases and J lost 6; bases outside the gene matches: 2. The CDR3 length is 14 residues. Germline V gives CDR1 KGHSH, CDR2 LQKENI. This CDR3 is CASSPGTGAQPQHF. CDR3 sequence (DNA): TGTGCCAGCTCACCGGGGACAGGGGCTCAGCCCCAGCATTTT.

The chain links TRBV5-1 to TRBJ2-1; TRBD1 might be the D (5 bases). The CDR3 spans 15 residues. The V and J ends lost 4 bases and 5 bases respectively, with 16 bases between them. Germline V gene lookup returns CDR1 SGHRS and CDR2 YFSETQ. CDR3 protein: CASSPILTGNNEQFF. CDR3 nucleotide sequence: TGCGCCAGCAGCCCGATTCTTACAGGTAACAATGAGCAGTTCTTC.

The chain joins TRBV27 to TRBJ1-6; 10 bases line up with TRBD1. The CDR3 totals 16 residues. Germline-derived CDR1 and CDR2 are MNHEY and SMNVEV (reference sequence). Trimming at V came to 6 bases and at J to 7 bases, leaving 9 bases not matched to a gene. CDR3 sequence: CASRLMTGGGNSPLHF. Here the CDR3 DNA reads TGTGCCAGCAGGCTAATGACAGGGGGCGGGAATTCACCCCTCCACTTT.

The chain has TRBV5-6 and TRBJ1-3; 8 bases match TRBD1. The length of the CDR3 is 14 residues. Per germline, CDR1 SGHDT and CDR2 YYEEEE. The ends lost 5 bases at V and 4 bases at J; junction bases unmatched: 5. The CDR3 nucleotides are TGTGCCAGCAGACTTGGGACAGGCGGAAACACCATATATTTT. Its protein product is CASRLGTGGNTIYF.

This chain connects TRBV6-1 to TRBJ1-2, with D hard to call. Germline CDR1 reads MNHNS; CDR2 reads SASEGT. The CDR3 consists of 12 residues. V lost 3 bases, J lost 3 bases, and 5 bases lay in between. CDR3 amino acids: CASSERDYGYTF. The CDR3 region has the DNA TGTGCCAGCAGTGAGCGAGACTATGGCTACACCTTC.

CDR3 bases: TGTGCCAGCAGCCAAGAGTGGAGGGGCACTGAAGCTTTCTTT. Translating it yields CASSQEWRGTEAFF. J is TRBJ1-1 and V is TRBV4-2; weak D call: TRBD1 (5 bases). Trimming removed 0 bases from V and 4 bases from J, with 9 bases in between. This CDR3 is built from 14 residues. Germline CDR1 LGHNA, CDR2 YNFKEQ.

The rearrangement links TRBV27 to TRBJ1-1; no definite D call. Trimming pared 10 bases from V and 0 bases from J, leaving 15 bases between. Germline CDR1 MNHEY, CDR2 SMNVEV (reference sequence). The CDR3 extends over 14 amino acids. In DNA form, the CDR3 reads TGTGCCACCTGGGCCGAGGGCTTGAACACTGAAGCTTTCTTT. Protein product: CATWAEGLNTEAFF.

Only a few counts were recorded for this clone. V and J are TRBV6-5 and TRBJ2-1, with TRBD1 identical over 9 bases. Germline trimming cut 6 bases from V and 3 bases from J; bases unmatched to any gene: 3. The CDR3 runs to 14 residues. Looked up from germline, CDR1 is MNHEY and CDR2 is SVGAGI. The CDR3 DNA reads as TGTGCCAGCAGCCGGGACAGGGTCTACAATGAGCAGTTCTTC. It is translated as CASSRDRVYNEQFF.

This chain connects TRBV30 to TRBJ1-6, with a weak D call TRBD1 (5 bases). There are 14 residues in the CDR3. From germline, CDR1 is GTSNPN and CDR2 SVGIG (reference sequence). Trimming removed 1 base at V and 6 bases at J, with 10 bases between. DNA for the CDR3: TGTGCCTGGAGTGCCAGGGTTTTTAATTCACCCCTCCACTTT. This encodes CAWSARVFNSPLHF.

The J gene is TRBJ2-1, the V gene TRBV20-1; 7 nucleotides line up with TRBD1. This CDR3 is 14 amino acids long. Germline CDR1 DFQATT, CDR2 SNEGSKA (reference sequence). Trimming took 3 bases from V and 12 from J; bases not matched to a gene: 14. The CDR3 nucleotides read TGCAGTGCTAGTGAGAGGACAGGCGGAACAGGGCAGTTCTTC. It translates to CSASERTGGTGQFF.